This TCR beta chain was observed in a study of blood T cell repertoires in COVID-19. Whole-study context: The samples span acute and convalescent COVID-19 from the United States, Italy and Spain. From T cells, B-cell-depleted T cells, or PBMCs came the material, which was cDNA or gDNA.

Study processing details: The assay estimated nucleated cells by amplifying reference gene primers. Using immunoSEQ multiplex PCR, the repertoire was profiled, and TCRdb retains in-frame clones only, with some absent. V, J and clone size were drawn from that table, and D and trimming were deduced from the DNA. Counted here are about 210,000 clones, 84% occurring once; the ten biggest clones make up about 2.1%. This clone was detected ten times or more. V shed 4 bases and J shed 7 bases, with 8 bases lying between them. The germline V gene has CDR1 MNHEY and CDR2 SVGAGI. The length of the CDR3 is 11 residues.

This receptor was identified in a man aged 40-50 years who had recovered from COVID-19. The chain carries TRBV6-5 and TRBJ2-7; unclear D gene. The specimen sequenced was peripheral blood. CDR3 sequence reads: CASSSQWEQYF. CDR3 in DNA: TGTGCCAGCAGTTCCCAGTGGGAGCAGTACTTC.